Below are 13 T cell receptor beta chains sequenced from a single sample in a study of blood T cells in healthy people across ages. Combining a sample-barcoded 5' primer with a J-beta primer mix, a second PCR ran for about 7 to 11 cycles. One entry per CDR3 protein, called by TCRdb with MiXCR from the 5' RACE reads. The sample holds 600,000 or so distinct CDR3 sequences, more than 45% seen once. Sequenced material: blood. These receptors all stem from a man older than 75 in good health.

In nucleotides, the CDR3 is TGCAGTGCTAGAGTAGCGGGGGGCCTCGCAGATACGCAGTATTTT. This translates into CSARVAGGLADTQYF. The rearrangement links TRBV20-1 to TRBJ2-3, with TRBD2 identical over 10 bases. The V gene's germline CDR1 is DFQATT and CDR2 SNEGSKA (reference sequence). The CDR3 length is 15 residues. The V gene end was trimmed by 1 base and the J gene end by 4 bases; junction bases not matched to a gene: 5.

The genes are TRBV5-1 and TRBJ2-7; 10 bases align to TRBD2. Germline loops: CDR1 SGHRS, CDR2 YFSETQ. The V gene end was trimmed by 0 bases and the J gene end by 3 bases; junction bases not matched to a gene: 3. This CDR3 region has 15 residues. CDR3 in DNA: TGCGCCAGCAGCTTGGATCTAGCGGGGGACTACGAGCAGTACTTC. Its translation: CASSLDLAGDYEQYF. Using reference TRBV5-1 and TRBJ2-7 for the parts outside the CDR3, the full variable domain is KAGVTQTPRYLIKTRGQQVTLSCSPISGHRSVSWYQQTPGQGLQFLFEYFSETQRNKGNFPGRFSGRQFSNSRSEMNVSTLELGDSALYLCASSLDLAGDYEQYFGPGTRLTVT.

This chain links TRBV20-1 with TRBJ2-1; D may match TRBD1 or TRBD2 (5 bases each). This CDR3 is 13 amino acids long. V lost 4 bases and J 9 bases, leaving 16 bases between the germline ends. CDR1 DFQATT and CDR2 SNEGSKA come from the germline V gene (reference sequence). DNA of the CDR3: TGCAGTGCTATAGGGGCCGACGGGGTTGAGCAGTTCTTC. It encodes CSAIGADGVEQFF.

This chain links TRBV28 with TRBJ1-6; TRBD1 is a possible D gene (6 bases). The germline V and J ends were trimmed by 8 bases and 0 bases, with 17 bases remaining between them. The V gene's germline CDR1 is MDHEN and CDR2 SYDVKM. The CDR3 is 17 amino acids. CDR3 protein: CASGGTSPSSYNSPLHF. In DNA, the CDR3 is TGTGCCAGCGGTGGGACAAGCCCAAGCTCCTATAATTCACCCCTCCACTTT.

V is TRBV10-3 and J is TRBJ2-5; 9 bases agree with TRBD2. This CDR3 is 15 amino acids long. The germline gives CDR1 ENHRY, CDR2 SYGVKD. V was clipped by 6 bases and J by 3 bases; unmatched bases: 8. The CDR3 here is CAIRDSGRGKETQYF. The CDR3 DNA reads TGTGCCATCAGGGATAGCGGGAGAGGAAAAGAGACCCAGTACTTC.

The CDR3 nucleotides read TGTGCCAGCAGCTCAAGGACAGGGCGGAATACGCAGTATTTT. Translation gives CASSSRTGRNTQYF. The chain carries TRBV13 and TRBJ2-3; 8 bases match TRBD1. V shed 4 bases, J shed 7 bases, and the junction held 7 bases outside the gene matches. CDR1 and CDR2 (germline): PRHDT, FYEKMQ (reference sequence). CDR3 size: 14 residues.

Regarding this clonotype: An end of the junction does not agree with germline; a read error may underlie this. The chain has TRBV15 and TRBJ1-1, with D unclear. This CDR3 is built from 12 residues. Germline V CDR1 and CDR2: LNHNV, YYDKDF (reference sequence). The CDR3 loop is CATSRLNAEAFF. The CDR3 DNA follows: TGTGCCACCAGCAGACTGAACGCTGAAGCTTTCTTT.

V usage is TRBV5-1 and J usage is TRBJ1-3, with D perhaps TRBD1 (6 bases). V lost 0 bases to trimming and J lost 0 bases, with 10 bases between them. The CDR3 length is 16 residues. The V gene's germline CDR1 is SGHRS and CDR2 YFSETQ. DNA of the CDR3: TGCGCCAGCAGCTTGGGGGGGCGAAACTCTGGAAACACCATATATTTT. Protein: CASSLGGRNSGNTIYF.

The sample holds a few counts of this clonotype. V is TRBV3-1 and J is TRBJ2-3; possibly TRBD2 for D (5 bases). This CDR3 spans 15 amino acids. Trimming took 2 bases from V and 2 from J, leaving 11 bases between them. Germline V gene lookup returns CDR1 LGHDT and CDR2 YNNKEL (reference sequence). CDR3 DNA: TGTGCCAGCAGCCAAAGAGGGAAATCCACAGATACGCAGTATTTT. Translating it yields CASSQRGKSTDTQYF.

This chain connects TRBV6-5 to TRBJ2-2, with D possibly being TRBD1 (6 bases). Trimming left V 6 bases short and J 6 bases short, with 11 bases between. Per the germline V gene, CDR1 is MNHEY and CDR2 is SVGAGI. CDR3 length: 13 amino acids. In nucleotides, the CDR3 is TGTGCCAGCAGACTACAGGGTCCCGGGGAGCTGTTTTTT. This gives the protein CASRLQGPGELFF.

V usage is TRBV3-1 and J usage is TRBJ2-7; 10 nucleotides match TRBD2. V lost 7 bases to trimming and J lost 2 bases; unmatched junction nucleotides: 8. This CDR3 is built from 15 residues. Germline CDR1 and CDR2: LGHDT and YNNKEL (reference sequence). This CDR3 reads CASTLAGVPPYEQYF. DNA for the CDR3: TGTGCCAGCACCCTAGCGGGAGTACCCCCCTACGAGCAGTACTTC.

V usage is TRBV29-1 and J usage is TRBJ2-5, with a weak D call TRBD1 (5 bases). This CDR3 is 12 amino acids long. Trimming cost V 7 bases and J 3 bases, with 12 bases left between them. Germline lookup yields CDR1 SQVTM and CDR2 ANQGSEA. The CDR3 loop reads CSAVDSKETQYF. CDR3 coding DNA: TGCAGCGCTGTAGACAGTAAAGAGACCCAGTACTTC.

The chain combines TRBV7-3 with TRBJ2-7; D perhaps matches TRBD2 (6 bases). The CDR3 covers 15 residues. CDR1 and CDR2 from the germline V gene are SGHTA and FQGTGA. The V and J ends lost 6 bases and 2 bases respectively, with 17 bases between them. DNA of the CDR3: TGTGCCAGCAGTACTGCTGGCGGGAACACCTACGAGCAGTACTTC. This translates into CASSTAGGNTYEQYF. The full variable domain, with the rest looked up from reference TRBV7-3 and TRBJ2-7, is GAGVSQTPSNKVTEKGKYVELRCDPISGHTALYWYRQSLGQGPEFLIYFQGTGAADDSGLPNDRFFAVRPEGSVSTLKIQRTERGDSAVYLCASSTAGGNTYEQYFGPGTRLTVT.